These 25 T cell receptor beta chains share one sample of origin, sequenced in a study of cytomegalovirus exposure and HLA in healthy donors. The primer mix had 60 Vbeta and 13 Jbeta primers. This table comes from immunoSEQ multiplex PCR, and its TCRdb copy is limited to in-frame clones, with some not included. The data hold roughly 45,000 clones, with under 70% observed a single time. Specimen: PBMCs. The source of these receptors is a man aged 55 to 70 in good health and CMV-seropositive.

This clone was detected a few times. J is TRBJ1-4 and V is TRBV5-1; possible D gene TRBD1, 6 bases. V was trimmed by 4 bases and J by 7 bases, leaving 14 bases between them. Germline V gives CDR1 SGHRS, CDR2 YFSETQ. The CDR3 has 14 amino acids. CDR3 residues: CASSTGQVFEKLFF. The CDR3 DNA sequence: TGCGCCAGCAGCACAGGGCAGGTCTTTGAAAAACTGTTTTTT.

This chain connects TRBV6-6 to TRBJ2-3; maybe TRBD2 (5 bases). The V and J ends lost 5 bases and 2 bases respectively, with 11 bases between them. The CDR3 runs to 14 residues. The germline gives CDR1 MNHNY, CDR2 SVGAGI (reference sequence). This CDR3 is CASSTTGYTDTQYF. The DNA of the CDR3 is TGTGCCAGCAGTACTACGGGGTACACAGATACGCAGTATTTT.

CDR3 protein: CASSLGSMSPYEQYF. The CDR3 DNA is TGCGCCAGCAGCTTGGGGTCTATGAGTCCCTACGAGCAGTACTTC. The chain employs TRBV5-1 and TRBJ2-7; no clear D. The germline gives CDR1 SGHRS, CDR2 YFSETQ. Deletions cut 0 bases from V and 2 bases from J, with 12 bases between. This CDR3 spans 15 amino acids.

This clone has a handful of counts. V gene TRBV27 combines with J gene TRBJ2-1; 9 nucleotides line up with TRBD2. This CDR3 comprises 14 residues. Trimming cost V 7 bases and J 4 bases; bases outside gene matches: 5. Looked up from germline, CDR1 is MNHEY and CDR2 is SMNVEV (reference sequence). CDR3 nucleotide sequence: TGTGCCAGCACCCAAGGACTAGCGTACAATGAGCAGTTCTTC. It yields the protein CASTQGLAYNEQFF.

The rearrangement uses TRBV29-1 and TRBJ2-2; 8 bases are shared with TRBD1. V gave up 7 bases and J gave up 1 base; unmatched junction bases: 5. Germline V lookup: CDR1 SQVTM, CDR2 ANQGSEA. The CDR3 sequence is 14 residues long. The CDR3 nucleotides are TGCAGCGCTATTGGGACAGGGAACACCGGGGAGCTGTTTTTT. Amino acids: CSAIGTGNTGELFF.

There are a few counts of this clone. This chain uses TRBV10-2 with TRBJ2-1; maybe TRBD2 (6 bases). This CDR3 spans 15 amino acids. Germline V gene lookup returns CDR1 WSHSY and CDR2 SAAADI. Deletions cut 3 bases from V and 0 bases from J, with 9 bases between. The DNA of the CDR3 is TGCGCCAGCAGTGAATGGCGGGGCTCCTACAATGAGCAGTTCTTC. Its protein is CASSEWRGSYNEQFF.

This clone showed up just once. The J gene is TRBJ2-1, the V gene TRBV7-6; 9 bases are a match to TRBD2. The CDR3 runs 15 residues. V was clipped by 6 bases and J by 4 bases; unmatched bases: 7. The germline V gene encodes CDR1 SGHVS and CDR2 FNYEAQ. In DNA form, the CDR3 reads TGTGCCAGCAGTACCACTAGCGGGCCTTACAATGAGCAGTTCTTC. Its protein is CASSTTSGPYNEQFF.

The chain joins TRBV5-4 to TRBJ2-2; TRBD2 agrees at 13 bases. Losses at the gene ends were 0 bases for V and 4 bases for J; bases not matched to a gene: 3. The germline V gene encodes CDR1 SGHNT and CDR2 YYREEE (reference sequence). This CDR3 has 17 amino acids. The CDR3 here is CASSLAGLAGFTGELFF. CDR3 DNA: TGTGCCAGCAGCTTGGCGGGACTAGCGGGATTCACCGGGGAGCTGTTTTTT.

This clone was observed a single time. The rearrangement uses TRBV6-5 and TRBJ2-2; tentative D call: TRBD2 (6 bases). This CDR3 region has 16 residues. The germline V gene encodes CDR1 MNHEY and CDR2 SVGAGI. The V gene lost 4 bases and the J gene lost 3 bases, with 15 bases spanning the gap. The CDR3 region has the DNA TGTGCCAGCAGTTTATCGGGGGTCTCTTACACCGGGGAGCTGTTTTTT. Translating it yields CASSLSGVSYTGELFF.

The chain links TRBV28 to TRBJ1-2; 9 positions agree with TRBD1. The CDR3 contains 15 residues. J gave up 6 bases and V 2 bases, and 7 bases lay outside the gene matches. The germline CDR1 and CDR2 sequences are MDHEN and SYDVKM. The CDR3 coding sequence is TGTGCCAGCAGTTTAAGGTTCACAGGGGGCGATGGCTACACCTTC. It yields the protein CASSLRFTGGDGYTF.

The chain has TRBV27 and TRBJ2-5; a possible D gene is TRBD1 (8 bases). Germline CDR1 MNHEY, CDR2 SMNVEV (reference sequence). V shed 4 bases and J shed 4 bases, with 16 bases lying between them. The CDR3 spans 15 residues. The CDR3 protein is CASSSQTGEGETQYF. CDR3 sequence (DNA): TGTGCCAGCAGTTCCCAGACAGGGGAGGGAGAGACCCAGTACTTC.

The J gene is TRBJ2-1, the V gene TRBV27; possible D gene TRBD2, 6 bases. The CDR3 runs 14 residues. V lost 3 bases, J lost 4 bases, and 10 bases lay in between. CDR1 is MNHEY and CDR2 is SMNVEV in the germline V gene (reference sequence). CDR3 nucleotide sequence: TGTGCCAGCAGTTTTGGGGCGGGATACAATGAGCAGTTCTTC. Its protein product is CASSFGAGYNEQFF.

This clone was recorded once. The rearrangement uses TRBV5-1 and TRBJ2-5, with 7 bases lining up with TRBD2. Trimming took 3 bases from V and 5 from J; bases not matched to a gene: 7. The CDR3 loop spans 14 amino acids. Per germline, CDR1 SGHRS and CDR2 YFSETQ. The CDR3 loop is CASSSFGGEETQYF. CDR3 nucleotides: TGCGCCAGCAGCTCCTTTGGGGGGGAGGAGACCCAGTACTTC.

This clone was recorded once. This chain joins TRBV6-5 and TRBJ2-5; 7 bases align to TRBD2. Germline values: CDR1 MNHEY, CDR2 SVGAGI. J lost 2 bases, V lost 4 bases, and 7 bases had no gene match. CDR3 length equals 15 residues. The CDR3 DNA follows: TGTGCCAGCAGTTGGGGGGGACTAAGTCAAGAGACCCAGTACTTC. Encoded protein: CASSWGGLSQETQYF.

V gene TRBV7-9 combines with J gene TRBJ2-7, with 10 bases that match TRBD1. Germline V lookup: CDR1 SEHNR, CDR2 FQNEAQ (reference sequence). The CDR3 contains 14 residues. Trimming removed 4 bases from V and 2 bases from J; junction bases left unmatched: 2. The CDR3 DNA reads TGTGCCAGCAGCTCCGGACAGGGGGCCTACGAGCAGTACTTC. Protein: CASSSGQGAYEQYF. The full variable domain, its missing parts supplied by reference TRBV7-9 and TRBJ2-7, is DTGVSQNPRHKITKRGQNVTFRCDPISEHNRLYWYRQTLGQGPEFLTYFQNEAQLEKSRLLSDRFSAERPKGSFSTLEIQRTEQGDSAMYLCASSSGQGAYEQYFGPGTRLTVT.

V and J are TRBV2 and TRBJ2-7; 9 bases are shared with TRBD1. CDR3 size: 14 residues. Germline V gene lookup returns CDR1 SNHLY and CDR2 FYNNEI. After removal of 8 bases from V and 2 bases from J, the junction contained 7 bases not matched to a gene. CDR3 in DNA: TGTGCCAGCGCAGTAGGGACAGGGCCCTACGAGCAGTACTTC. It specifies CASAVGTGPYEQYF.

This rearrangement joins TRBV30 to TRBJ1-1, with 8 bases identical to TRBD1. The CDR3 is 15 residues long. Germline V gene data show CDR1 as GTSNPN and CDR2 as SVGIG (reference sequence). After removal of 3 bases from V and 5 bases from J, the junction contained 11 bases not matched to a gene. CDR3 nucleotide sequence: TGTGCCTGGAGCAGGGGGCTAGGGTCGAATACTGAAGCTTTCTTT. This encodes CAWSRGLGSNTEAFF.

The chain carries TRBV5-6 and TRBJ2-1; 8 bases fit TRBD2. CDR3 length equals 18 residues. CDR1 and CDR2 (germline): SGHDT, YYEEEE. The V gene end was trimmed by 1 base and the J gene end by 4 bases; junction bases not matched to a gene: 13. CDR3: CASSLWTGRAIGYNEQFF. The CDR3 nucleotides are TGTGCCAGCAGCTTGTGGACCGGGAGGGCCATTGGGTACAATGAGCAGTTCTTC.

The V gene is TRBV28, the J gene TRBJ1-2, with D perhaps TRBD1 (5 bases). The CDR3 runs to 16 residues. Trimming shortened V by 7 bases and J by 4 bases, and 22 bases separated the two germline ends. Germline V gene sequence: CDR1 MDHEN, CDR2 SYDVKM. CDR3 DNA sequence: TGTGCCAGCACACTCGCCCCAGGGTTAGGTCGCTATGGCTACACCTTC. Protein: CASTLAPGLGRYGYTF.

For the CDR3, the DNA is TGTGCCAGCCGTACTTACAATGAGCAGTTCTTC. It codes for CASRTYNEQFF. The J gene is TRBJ2-1, the V gene TRBV21-1; the D call TRBD2 from the table was never checked on the DNA. TRBV21-1 is classified as a pseudogene. The CDR3 sequence is 11 residues long.

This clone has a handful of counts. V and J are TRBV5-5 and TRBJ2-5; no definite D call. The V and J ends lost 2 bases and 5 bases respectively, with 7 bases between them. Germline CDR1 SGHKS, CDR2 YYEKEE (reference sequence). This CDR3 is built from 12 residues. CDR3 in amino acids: CASSFNGETQYF. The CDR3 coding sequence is TGTGCCAGCAGCTTTAACGGGGAGACCCAGTACTTC.

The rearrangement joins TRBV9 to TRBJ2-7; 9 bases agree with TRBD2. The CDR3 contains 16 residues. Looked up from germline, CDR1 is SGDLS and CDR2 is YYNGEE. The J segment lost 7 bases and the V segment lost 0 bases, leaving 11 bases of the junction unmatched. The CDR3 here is CASSVEGLAGEQEQYF. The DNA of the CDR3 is TGTGCCAGCAGCGTAGAAGGCTTAGCGGGAGAACAAGAGCAGTACTTC.

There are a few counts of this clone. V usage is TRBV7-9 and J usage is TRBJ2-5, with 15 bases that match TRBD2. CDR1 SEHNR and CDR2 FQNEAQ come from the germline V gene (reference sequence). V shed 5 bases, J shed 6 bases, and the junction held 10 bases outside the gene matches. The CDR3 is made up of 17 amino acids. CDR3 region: CASSPPGLAGGWQTQYF. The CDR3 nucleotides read TGTGCCAGCAGCCCGCCCGGACTAGCGGGAGGGTGGCAGACCCAGTACTTC.

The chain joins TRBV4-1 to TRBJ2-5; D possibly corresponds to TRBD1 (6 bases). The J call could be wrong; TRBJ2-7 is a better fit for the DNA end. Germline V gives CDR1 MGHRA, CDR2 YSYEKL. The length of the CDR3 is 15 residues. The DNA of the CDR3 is TGCGCCAGCAGCCAAGATCAGGGGTCGGGATACGAGCAGTACTTC. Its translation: CASSQDQGSGYEQYF.

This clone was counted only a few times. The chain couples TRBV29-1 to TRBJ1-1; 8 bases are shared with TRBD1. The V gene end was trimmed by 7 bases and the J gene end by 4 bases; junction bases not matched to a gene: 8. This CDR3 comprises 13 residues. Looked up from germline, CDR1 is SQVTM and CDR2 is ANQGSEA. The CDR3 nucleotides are TGCAGCGGGGGGACAGGAAGGGGCACTGAAGCTTTCTTT. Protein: CSGGTGRGTEAFF.